The 20 T cell receptor beta chains below were found in one sample sequenced in a study of T cell repertoires in cytomegalovirus infection. No cognate antigen is known for these TCRs. TCRdb re-derived calls from the reads in MiXCR, one entry per CDR3 protein. The table lists roughly 700,000 distinct CDR3 sequences, 30% to 40% of them singletons. The specimen comprised cultured PBMCs, sampled from culture after CMV antigen stimulation. These receptors came from a human donor in good health (CMV status not recorded). Some clones in this sample may be carry-over from other donors' samples.

This clonotype has more than one count but fewer than ten. The chain links TRBV6-2 or TRBV6-3 to TRBJ1-5; D is perhaps TRBD1 (6 bases). The V end was cut by 6 bases, the J end by 5 bases, with 17 bases between. The germline gives CDR1 MNHEY, CDR2 SVGEGT. This CDR3 has 15 residues. The CDR3 nucleotides read TGTGCCAGCAGGCCCGACGGGGGCATAGATCAGCCCCAGCATTTT. Residues: CASRPDGGIDQPQHF.

To note about this clonotype: The junction does not match germline at one end; this may be a read error. The chain has TRBV14 and TRBJ2-7; 14 nucleotides align to TRBD2. The length of the CDR3 is 14 residues. Germline V CDR1 and CDR2: SGHDN, FVKESK. CDR3 protein: CASSQNPGLAGEIF. In DNA form, the CDR3 reads TGTGCCAGCAGCCAAAATCCGGGACTAGCGGGAGAAATCTTC.

For the CDR3, the DNA is TGCAGTGCTAGGAGCCCCGGCGGTGCCTACGAGCAGTACTTC. It codes for CSARSPGGAYEQYF. This chain uses TRBV20-1 with TRBJ2-7; no firm D call. V was pared by 3 bases and J by 2 bases, with 14 bases between. CDR1 is DFQATT, CDR2 SNEGSKA, per germline (reference sequence). The length of the CDR3 is 14 residues.

This clonotype has a count of ten or more. The V call is TRBV7-2, the J call TRBJ1-6; TRBD1 agrees at 7 bases. V dropped 0 bases and J dropped 9; count of bases not matched to a gene: 8. The V gene's germline CDR1 is SGHTA and CDR2 FQGNSA. There are 16 residues in the CDR3. Written as DNA, the CDR3 is TGTGCCAGCAGCTTAGCTGGGACAGTCTCGGGTTCACCCCTCCACTTT. This encodes CASSLAGTVSGSPLHF.

The chain has TRBV6-2 or TRBV6-3 and TRBJ2-1; D might be TRBD1 (5 bases). Germline V gene data show CDR1 as MNHEY and CDR2 as SVGEGT. This CDR3 region has 17 residues. V shed 0 bases and J shed 4 bases, with 16 bases lying between them. CDR3 in amino acids: CASSYSVDSLTYNEQFF. CDR3 coding DNA: TGTGCCAGCAGTTACTCTGTTGACAGCTTGACGTACAATGAGCAGTTCTTC.

The sample holds a few counts of this clonotype. The chain carries TRBV12-3 or TRBV12-4 and TRBJ2-5; D is ambiguous. This CDR3 comprises 14 residues. The V end was cut by 6 bases, the J end by 7 bases, with 18 bases between. CDR3 protein: CASSYLHGQRTQYF. The CDR3 coding sequence is TGTGCCAGCAGCTACTTACACGGCCAGAGGACCCAGTACTTC.

This clonotype was detected a few times. This chain uses TRBV2 with TRBJ1-2; TRBD1 aligns across 7 bases. The CDR3 spans 14 residues. Germline-derived CDR1 and CDR2 are SNHLY and FYNNEI. V shed 4 bases, J shed 4 bases, and the junction held 6 bases outside the gene matches. CDR3 in amino acids: CASSGTTGSYGYTF. CDR3 sequence (DNA): TGTGCCAGCAGTGGTACGACAGGGAGCTATGGCTACACCTTC.

About this clonotype itself: This clone may be a read error of a much larger clone one base away. The chain is built from TRBV7-2 and TRBJ2-3; 7 nucleotides line up with TRBD2. CDR1 and CDR2 (germline): SGHTA, FQGNSA. V dropped 2 bases and J dropped 3; count of bases not matched to a gene: 2. CDR3 size: 14 residues. For the CDR3, the DNA is TGTGCCAGCAGCTTACTAGCGGCTACAGATACGCAGTATTTT. Amino acids: CASSLLAATDTQYF.

The sample holds a few counts of this clonotype. The chain carries TRBV27 and TRBJ1-2; D possibly corresponds to TRBD1 (5 bases). CDR1 and CDR2 (germline): MNHEY, SMNVEV (reference sequence). This CDR3 spans 16 amino acids. With 3 bases removed from V and 4 bases from J, the gap between germline ends came to 18 bases. CDR3 loop: CASSFLAGLNPYGYTF. In nucleotides, the CDR3 is TGTGCCAGCAGTTTTCTTGCAGGGCTCAATCCCTATGGCTACACCTTC.

The chain combines TRBV5-6 with TRBJ2-3, with 9 bases identical to TRBD2. Germline CDR1 and CDR2: SGHDT and YYEEEE. V lost 4 bases and J lost 0; bases outside the gene matches: 6. The CDR3 covers 16 residues. The CDR3 is CASSQIAGVSTDTQYF. The DNA for the CDR3 is TGTGCCAGCAGCCAGATAGCGGGGGTTAGCACAGATACGCAGTATTTT.

This clonotype has more than one count but fewer than ten. This chain joins TRBV7-2 and TRBJ1-2; TRBD1 matches 9 bases. Germline V gives CDR1 SGHTA, CDR2 FQGNSA. This CDR3 is 17 amino acids long. V was pared by 5 bases and J by 4 bases, with 14 bases of the junction left unmatched. CDR3 protein: CASSQGQGYSPSYGYTF. CDR3 nucleotides: TGTGCCAGCAGCCAGGGACAGGGATACTCTCCATCCTATGGCTACACCTTC.

The CDR3 DNA reads TGTGCCAGCAGCATATTTGGGGAGCTGTTTTTT. Translating gives CASSIFGELFF. This chain uses TRBV7-8 with TRBJ2-2, with no clear D. Germline CDR1 and CDR2: SGHVS and FQNEAQ. Trimming pared 5 bases from V and 8 bases from J, leaving 6 bases between. The CDR3 spans 11 residues.

The gene calls are TRBV2 and TRBJ2-4; D may correspond to TRBD1 or TRBD2 (6 bases each). Germline CDR1 SNHLY, CDR2 FYNNEI. This CDR3 comprises 13 residues. The V and J ends lost 6 bases and 6 bases respectively, with 12 bases between them. In DNA, the CDR3 is TGTGCCAGCAGGGAGGGGGGCGCAAACATTCAGTACTTC. Its translation: CASREGGANIQYF.

This clonotype was seen repeatedly, ten times or more. A read error may account for a junction end that differs from germline. The chain employs TRBV5-1 and TRBJ1-5; D unresolved. The CDR3 extends over 14 amino acids. Germline loops: CDR1 SGHRS, CDR2 YFSETQ. This CDR3 is CASSLGYSNQPQHF. As DNA, the CDR3 is TGTGCCAGCAGCTTAGGTTATAGCAATCAGCCCCAGCATTTT.

This rearrangement joins TRBV6-5 to TRBJ2-3, with D perhaps TRBD1 or TRBD2 (5 bases each). Germline V lookup: CDR1 MNHEY, CDR2 SVGAGI. Trimming took off 2 bases at V and 5 bases at J, with 14 bases between the two ends. The CDR3 contains 15 residues. The CDR3 sequence is CASSYGTALGDTQYF. DNA of the CDR3: TGTGCCAGCAGTTACGGGACGGCCTTGGGAGATACGCAGTATTTT.

The chain carries TRBV29-1 and TRBJ1-3, with no clear D. Germline V gene sequence: CDR1 SQVTM, CDR2 ANQGSEA. This CDR3 spans 11 amino acids. Trimming left V 7 bases short and J 1 base short, with 5 bases between. The CDR3 DNA reads TGCAGCGCGCTTTCTGGAAACACCATATATTTT. Translated, it gives CSALSGNTIYF. Full variable domain (outside the CDR3, taken from reference TRBV29-1 and TRBJ1-3): SAVISQKPSRDICQRGTSLTIQCQVDSQVTMMFWYRQQPGQSLTLIATANQGSEATYESGFVIDKFPISRPNLTFSTLTVSNMSPEDSSIYLCSALSGNTIYFGEGSWLTVV.

The chain carries TRBV20-1 and TRBJ2-5; possibly TRBD1 or TRBD2 for D (5 bases each). Germline assignment: CDR1 DFQATT and CDR2 SNEGSKA (reference sequence). This CDR3 comprises 13 residues. The chain's CDR3 is CTSRERGQETQYF. DNA of the CDR3: TGCACCAGTAGGGAGAGGGGCCAAGAGACCCAGTACTTC.

The table lists this clonotype with a few counts. The chain combines TRBV7-2 with TRBJ2-1; 13 bases line up with TRBD2. The junction had 12 bases not matched to a gene; V was cut back by 5 bases and J by 2 bases. Germline V gene sequence: CDR1 SGHTA, CDR2 FQGNSA. The CDR3 loop spans 19 amino acids. For the CDR3, the DNA is TGTGCCAGCAGCCCAGCCGGGACTAGCGGGGCTCACCCCTACAATGAGCAGTTCTTC. This sequence encodes CASSPAGTSGAHPYNEQFF.

The chain carries TRBV7-8 and TRBJ1-4; possibly TRBD1 for D (6 bases). The CDR3 runs 14 residues. Germline V gene lookup returns CDR1 SGHVS and CDR2 FQNEAQ. The V end was cut by 2 bases, the J end by 11 bases, with 15 bases between. This CDR3 is CASSLQQGGDKLFF. The CDR3 nucleotides are TGTGCCAGCAGCTTACAACAGGGAGGGGATAAACTGTTTTTT.

This chain uses TRBV10-2 with TRBJ1-5, with unresolved D. V lost 6 bases and J lost 9, with 24 bases in between. Germline assignment: CDR1 WSHSY and CDR2 SAAADI. The CDR3 is made up of 16 amino acids. The CDR3 here is CASSTETLALRRPQHF. CDR3 nucleotide sequence: TGCGCCAGCAGCACAGAGACCCTAGCCCTACGCAGGCCCCAGCATTTT.